This T cell receptor beta chain was sequenced in a study of T-cell reconstitution after alpha-beta-depleted transplantation in children. As it was prepared, the TCRbeta library received unique molecular identifiers. MiXCR was run by TCRdb on the PCR reads, yielding one entry per CDR3 protein. The sample has some 250,000 distinct CDR3 sequences, about 11% seen once. This clonotype was found many times. From germline, CDR1 is MNHEY and CDR2 SVGEGT. The CDR3 sequence is 16 residues long. Deletions cut 0 bases from V and 3 bases from J, with 12 bases between. Source: PBMCs from the stem cell graft donor, taken from the stem cell graft. This chain joins TRBV6-2 or TRBV6-3 and TRBJ2-1, with a tentative D call TRBD2 (5 bases). This receptor was identified in a human donor who donated a stem cell graft to a child with acute lymphoblastic leukemia. CDR3 in amino acids: CASSYSSAGRYNEQFF. As DNA, the CDR3 is TGTGCCAGCAGTTACTCATCGGCGGGCCGCTACAATGAGCAGTTCTTC.